This entry is about one T cell receptor beta chain. Measured with immunoSEQ multiplex PCR; TCRdb has only the in-frame clones, and not every one. The sample has about 2 million clones; 85% to 95% are singletons. The CDR3 totals 18 residues. The V gene's germline CDR1 is LGHNA and CDR2 YSLEER. V was clipped by 0 bases and J by 7 bases, with 24 bases between them. This sample is drawn from a study of shared clonotypes between healthy human individuals. Each donor was a Caucasian adult residing in Nashville, Tennessee. This receptor was taken from a man younger than 30 in good health. The sample comprised naive CD4+ T cells sorted from blood. The subset: CD45RA+ positively selected. The V and J genes are TRBV4-3 and TRBJ1-2; maybe TRBD1 (6 bases). Written as DNA, the CDR3 is TGCGCCAGCAGCCAAGATTGGGCTGGAGGGACAAGGAAGCTTGGCTACACCTTC. The encoded protein is CASSQDWAGGTRKLGYTF.